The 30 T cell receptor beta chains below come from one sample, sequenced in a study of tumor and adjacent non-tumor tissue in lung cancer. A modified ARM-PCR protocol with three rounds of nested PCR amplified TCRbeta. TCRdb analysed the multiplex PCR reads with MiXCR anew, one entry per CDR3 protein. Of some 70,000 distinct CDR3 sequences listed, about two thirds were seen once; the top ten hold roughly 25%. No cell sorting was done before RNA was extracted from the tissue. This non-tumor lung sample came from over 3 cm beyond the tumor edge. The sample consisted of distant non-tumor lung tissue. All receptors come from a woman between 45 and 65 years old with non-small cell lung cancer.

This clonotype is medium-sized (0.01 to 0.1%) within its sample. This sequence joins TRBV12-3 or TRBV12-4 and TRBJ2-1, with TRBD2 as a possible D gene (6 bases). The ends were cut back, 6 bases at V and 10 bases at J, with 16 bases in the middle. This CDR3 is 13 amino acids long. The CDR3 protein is CASRTAGTSEQFF. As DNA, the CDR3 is TGTGCCAGCAGAACCGCCGGGACTTCGGAGCAGTTCTTC.

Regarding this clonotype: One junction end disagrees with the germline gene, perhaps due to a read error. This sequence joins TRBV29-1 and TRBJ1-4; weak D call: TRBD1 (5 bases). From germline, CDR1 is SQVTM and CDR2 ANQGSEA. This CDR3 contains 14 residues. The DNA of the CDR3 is TGCAGTGTTGAAGATGTCCGGGGGGATGGAAAACTGTTATTT. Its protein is CSVEDVRGDGKLLF.

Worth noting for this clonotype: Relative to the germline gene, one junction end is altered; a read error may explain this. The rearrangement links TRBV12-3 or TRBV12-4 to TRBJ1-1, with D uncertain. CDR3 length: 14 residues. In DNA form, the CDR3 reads TGTGCCAGCAGTTTTTCCCAGGTGAGCACTGAAGCCTTCTTT. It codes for CASSFSQVSTEAFF.

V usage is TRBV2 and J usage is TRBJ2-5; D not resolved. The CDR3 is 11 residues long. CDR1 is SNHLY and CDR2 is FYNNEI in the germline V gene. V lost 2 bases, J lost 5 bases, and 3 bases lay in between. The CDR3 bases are TGTGCCAGCAGTGAAACGGAGACCCAGTACTTC. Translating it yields CASSETETQYF.

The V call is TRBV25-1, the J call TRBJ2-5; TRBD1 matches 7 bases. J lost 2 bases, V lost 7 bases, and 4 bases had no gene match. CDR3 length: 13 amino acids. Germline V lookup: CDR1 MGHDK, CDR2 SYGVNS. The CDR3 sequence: CASKQGPQETQYF. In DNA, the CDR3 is TGTGCCAGCAAACAGGGGCCGCAAGAGACCCAGTACTTC.

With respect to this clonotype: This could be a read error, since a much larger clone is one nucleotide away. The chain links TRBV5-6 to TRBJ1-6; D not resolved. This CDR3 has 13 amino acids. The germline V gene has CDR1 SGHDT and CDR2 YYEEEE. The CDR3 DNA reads TGTACCAGCAGCTTGCAGCAAAATTCACCCCTCCACTTT. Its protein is CTSSLQQNSPLHF.

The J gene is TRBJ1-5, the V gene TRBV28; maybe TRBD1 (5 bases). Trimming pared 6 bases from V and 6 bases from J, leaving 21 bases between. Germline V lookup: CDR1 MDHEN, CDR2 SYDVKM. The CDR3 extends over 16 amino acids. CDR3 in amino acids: CASRSPGPWPGQPQHF. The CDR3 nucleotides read TGTGCCAGCAGATCGCCGGGACCCTGGCCCGGTCAGCCCCAGCATTTT.

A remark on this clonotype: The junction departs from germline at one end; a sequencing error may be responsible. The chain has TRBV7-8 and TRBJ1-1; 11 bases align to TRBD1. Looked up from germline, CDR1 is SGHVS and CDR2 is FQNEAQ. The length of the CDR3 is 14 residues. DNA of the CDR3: TGTGCCAGCAGCTTAGGGACAGGGGGCACTGAGGCTTTATTT. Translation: CASSLGTGGTEALF.

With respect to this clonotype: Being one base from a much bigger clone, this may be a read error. The CDR3 loop reads CASKGSAMNTEALF. The CDR3 DNA sequence: TGTGCCTCAAAAGGGTCAGCGATGAACACTGAAGCTCTCTTT. The V and J genes are TRBV12-3 or TRBV12-4 and TRBJ1-1; D is undetermined. This CDR3 is built from 14 residues.

The CDR3 nucleotides are TGTGCCAGCGGTTCATTTGGTGCTTTAGGTGAAAAACTGTTTTTT. This sequence encodes CASGSFGALGEKLFF. The chain is built from TRBV28 and TRBJ1-4; D uncertain. CDR1 and CDR2 (germline): MDHEN, SYDVKM. The CDR3 consists of 15 residues. V gave up 8 bases and J gave up 7 bases, with 20 bases separating them.

This chain's CDR3 is CASSLIGRRGGETQYF. The CDR3 region has the DNA TGCGCCAGCAGCTTGATCGGGCGGAGAGGGGGAGAGACCCAGTACTTC. The V call is TRBV5-1, the J call TRBJ2-5, with a tentative D call TRBD1 (6 bases). Germline values: CDR1 SGHRS, CDR2 YFSETQ. The ends were cut back, 1 base at V and 4 bases at J, with 17 bases in the middle. This CDR3 contains 16 residues.

The CDR3 protein is CSARGTGSPDTQYF. The CDR3 DNA follows: TGCAGTGCTAGAGGGACTGGCAGTCCAGATACGCAGTATTTT. This chain joins TRBV20-1 and TRBJ2-3; TRBD2 might be the D (5 bases). The CDR3 is 14 residues long. Trimming shortened V by 1 base and J by 4 bases, and 12 bases separated the two germline ends. Germline CDR1 is DFQATT and CDR2 is SNEGSKA (reference sequence).

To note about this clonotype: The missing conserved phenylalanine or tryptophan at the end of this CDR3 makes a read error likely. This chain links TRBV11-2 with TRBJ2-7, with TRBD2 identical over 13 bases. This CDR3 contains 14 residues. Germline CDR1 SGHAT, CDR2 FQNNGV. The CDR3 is CASGLLAGGYGQYS. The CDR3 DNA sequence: TGTGCCAGCGGCTTACTAGCGGGAGGGTACGGGCAGTACTCC.

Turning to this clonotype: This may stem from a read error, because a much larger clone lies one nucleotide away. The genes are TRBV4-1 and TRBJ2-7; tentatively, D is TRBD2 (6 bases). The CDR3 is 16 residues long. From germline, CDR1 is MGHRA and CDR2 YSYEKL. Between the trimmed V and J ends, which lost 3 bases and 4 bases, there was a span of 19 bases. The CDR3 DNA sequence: TGCGCCAGCAGCCATGCACCGGGAGAGGGGTCGTACGAGCAGTACTTC. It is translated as CASSHAPGEGSYEQYF.

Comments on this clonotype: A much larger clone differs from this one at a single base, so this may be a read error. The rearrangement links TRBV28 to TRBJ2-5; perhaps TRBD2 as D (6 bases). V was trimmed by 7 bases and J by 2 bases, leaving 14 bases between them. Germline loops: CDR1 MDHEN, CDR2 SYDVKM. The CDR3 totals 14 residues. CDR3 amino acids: CASNLAGYQETQYF. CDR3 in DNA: TGTGCCAGCAATTTGGCGGGATATCAAGAGACCCAGTACTTC.

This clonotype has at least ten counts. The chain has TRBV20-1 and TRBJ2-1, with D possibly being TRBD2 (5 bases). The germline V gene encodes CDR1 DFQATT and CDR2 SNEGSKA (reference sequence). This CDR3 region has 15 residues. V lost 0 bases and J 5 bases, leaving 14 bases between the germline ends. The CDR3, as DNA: TGCAGTGCTAGAGATGGGAGATTAGCTGACAATGAGCAGTTCTTC. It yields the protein CSARDGRLADNEQFF.

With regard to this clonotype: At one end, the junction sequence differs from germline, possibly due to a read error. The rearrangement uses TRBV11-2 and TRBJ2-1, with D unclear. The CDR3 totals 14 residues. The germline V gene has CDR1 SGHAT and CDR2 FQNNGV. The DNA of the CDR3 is TGTGCCAACAGCTTCCTTGCCCAATACAATGAGCAGCTCTTC. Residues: CANSFLAQYNEQLF.

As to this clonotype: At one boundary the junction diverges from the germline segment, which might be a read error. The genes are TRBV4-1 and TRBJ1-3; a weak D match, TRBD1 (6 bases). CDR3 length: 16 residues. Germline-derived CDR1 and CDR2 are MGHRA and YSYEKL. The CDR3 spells CGSSQRGDTSVNTIYF. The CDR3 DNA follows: TGCGGCAGCAGCCAAAGGGGGGATACCTCTGTAAACACCATATATTTT.

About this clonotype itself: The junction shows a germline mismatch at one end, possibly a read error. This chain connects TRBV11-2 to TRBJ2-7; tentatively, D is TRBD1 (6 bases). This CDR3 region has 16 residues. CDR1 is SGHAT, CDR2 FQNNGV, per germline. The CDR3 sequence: CASNLTPGVAWNEHYF. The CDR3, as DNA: TGTGCCAGCAACTTAACCCCAGGGGTAGCATGGAACGAGCACTACTTC. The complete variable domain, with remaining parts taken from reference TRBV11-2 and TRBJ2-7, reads EAGVAQSPRYKIIEKRQSVAFWCNPISGHATLYWYQQILGQGPKLLIQFQNNGVVDDSQLPKDRFSAERLKGVDSTLKIQPAKLEDSAVYLCASNLTPGVAWNEHYFGPGTRLTVT.

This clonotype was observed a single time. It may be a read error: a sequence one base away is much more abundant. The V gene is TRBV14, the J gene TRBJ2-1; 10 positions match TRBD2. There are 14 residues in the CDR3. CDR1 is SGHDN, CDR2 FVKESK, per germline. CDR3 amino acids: CAISPSGSYNEQFF. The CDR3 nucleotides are TGTGCCATCAGCCCTAGCGGGAGTTACAATGAGCAGTTCTTC.

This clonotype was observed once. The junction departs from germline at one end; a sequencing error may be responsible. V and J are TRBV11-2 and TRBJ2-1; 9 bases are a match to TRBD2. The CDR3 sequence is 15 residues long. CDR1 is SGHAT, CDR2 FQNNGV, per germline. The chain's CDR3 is CASSSRLAEDNEHFF. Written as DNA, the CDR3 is TGTGCCAGCAGCTCGCGACTAGCGGAAGACAACGAGCACTTCTTC.

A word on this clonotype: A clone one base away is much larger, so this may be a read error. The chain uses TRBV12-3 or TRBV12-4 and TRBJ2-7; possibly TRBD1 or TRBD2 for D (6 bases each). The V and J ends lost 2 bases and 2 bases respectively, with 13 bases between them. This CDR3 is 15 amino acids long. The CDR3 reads CASSLSGAVTYEQYF. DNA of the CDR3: TGTGCCAGCAGTTTATCGGGGGCTGTTACCTACGAGCAGTACTTC.

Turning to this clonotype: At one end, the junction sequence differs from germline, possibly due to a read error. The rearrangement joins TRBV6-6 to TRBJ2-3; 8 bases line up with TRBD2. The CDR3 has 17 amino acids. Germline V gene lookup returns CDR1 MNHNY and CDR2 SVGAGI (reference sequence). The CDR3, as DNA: TGTGCCAGCAGTTACTCTCGGGGTAGCGGGGATTCAGATAAGCAGTATTTT. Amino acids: CASSYSRGSGDSDKQYF.

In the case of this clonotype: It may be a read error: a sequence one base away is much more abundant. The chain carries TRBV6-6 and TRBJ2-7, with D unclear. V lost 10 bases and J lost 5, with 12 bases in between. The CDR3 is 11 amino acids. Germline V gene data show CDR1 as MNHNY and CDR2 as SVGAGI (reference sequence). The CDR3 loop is CANMGLNEQYF. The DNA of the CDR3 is TGTGCCAACATGGGTTTGAACGAGCAGTACTTC.

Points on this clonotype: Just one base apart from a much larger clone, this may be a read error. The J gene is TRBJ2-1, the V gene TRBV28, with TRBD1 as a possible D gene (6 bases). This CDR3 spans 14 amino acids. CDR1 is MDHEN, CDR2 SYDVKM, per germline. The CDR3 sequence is CASSSLQGWNEQLF. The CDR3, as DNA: TGTGCCAGCAGTTCCTTACAGGGTTGGAATGAGCAGCTCTTC.

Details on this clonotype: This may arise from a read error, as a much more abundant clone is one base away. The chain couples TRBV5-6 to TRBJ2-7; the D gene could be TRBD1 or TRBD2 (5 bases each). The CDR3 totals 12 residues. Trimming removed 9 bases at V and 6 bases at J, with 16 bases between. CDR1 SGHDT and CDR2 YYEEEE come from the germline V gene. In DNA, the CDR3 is TGTGCCACCAACTATTGGGGGACCGAGCAGTACTTC. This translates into CATNYWGTEQYF. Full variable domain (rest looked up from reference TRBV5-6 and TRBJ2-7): DAGVTQSPTHLIKTRGQQVTLRCSPKSGHDTVSWYQQALGQGPQFIFQYYEEEERQRGNFPDRFSGHQFPNYSSELNVNALLLGDSALYLCATNYWGTEQYFGPGTRLTVT.

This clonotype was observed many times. As DNA, the CDR3 is TGTGCCAGCAGCCCGGGGAGGACTCACTATGGCTACACCTTC. Amino acid sequence: CASSPGRTHYGYTF. The chain links TRBV6-5 to TRBJ1-2; D gene uncertain. The CDR3 has 14 amino acids. The ends were cut back, 6 bases at V and 3 bases at J, with 14 bases in the middle. Germline CDR1 reads MNHEY; CDR2 reads SVGAGI.

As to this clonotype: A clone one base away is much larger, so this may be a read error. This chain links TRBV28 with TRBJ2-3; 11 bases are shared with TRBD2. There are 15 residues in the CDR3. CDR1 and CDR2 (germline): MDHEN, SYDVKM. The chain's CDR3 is CDSIAGGSRTDTQYF. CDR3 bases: TGTGACAGCATAGCGGGAGGGTCTCGCACAGATACGCAGTATTTT.

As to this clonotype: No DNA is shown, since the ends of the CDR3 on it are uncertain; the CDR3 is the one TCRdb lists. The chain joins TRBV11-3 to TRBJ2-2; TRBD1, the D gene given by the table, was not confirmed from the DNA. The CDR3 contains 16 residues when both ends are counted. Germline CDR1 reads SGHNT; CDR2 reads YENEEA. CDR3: CASSFGQGAKVWELLF.

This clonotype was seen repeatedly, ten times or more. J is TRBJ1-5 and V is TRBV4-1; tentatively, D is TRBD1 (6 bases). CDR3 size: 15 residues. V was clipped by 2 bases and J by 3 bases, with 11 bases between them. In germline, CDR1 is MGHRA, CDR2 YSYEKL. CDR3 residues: CASSQPDRFNQPQHF. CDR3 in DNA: TGCGCCAGCAGCCAACCGGACAGATTCAATCAGCCCCAGCATTTT.